The table lists the clone carrying this TCR beta chain with many counts. This CDR3 comprises 14 residues. V gave up 4 bases and J gave up 1 base; unmatched junction bases: 2. In germline, CDR1 is GTSNPN, CDR2 SVGIG (reference sequence). The method for making cDNA was 5'RACE, and it used 10-nucleotide random UMIs. One entry per CDR3 protein, called by TCRdb with MiXCR from the 5' RACE reads. The sample records roughly 89,000 distinct CDR3 sequences, just over 2.5% being singletons. The data stem from a study of neurological immune-mediated disorders. The chain joins TRBV30 to TRBJ2-2; 8 nucleotides agree with TRBD2. The TCR comes from a woman in her twenties or thirties with multiple sclerosis. What was sequenced was PBMCs. As DNA, the CDR3 is TGTGCCTGGACCAGCGGGAGGAACACCGGGGAGCTGTTTTTT. Encoded protein: CAWTSGRNTGELFF.